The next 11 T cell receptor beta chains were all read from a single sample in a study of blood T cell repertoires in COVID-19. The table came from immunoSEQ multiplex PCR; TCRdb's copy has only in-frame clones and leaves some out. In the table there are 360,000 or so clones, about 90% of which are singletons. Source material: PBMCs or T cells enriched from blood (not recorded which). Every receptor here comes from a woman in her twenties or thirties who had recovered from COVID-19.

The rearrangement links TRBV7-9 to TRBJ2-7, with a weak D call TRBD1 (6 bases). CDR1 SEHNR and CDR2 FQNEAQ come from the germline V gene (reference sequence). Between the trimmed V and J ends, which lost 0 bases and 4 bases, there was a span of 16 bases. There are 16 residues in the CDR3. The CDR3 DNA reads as TGTGCCAGCAGCTTAGCGGAAGGGCAGGGGAAGTACGAGCAGTACTTC. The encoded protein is CASSLAEGQGKYEQYF.

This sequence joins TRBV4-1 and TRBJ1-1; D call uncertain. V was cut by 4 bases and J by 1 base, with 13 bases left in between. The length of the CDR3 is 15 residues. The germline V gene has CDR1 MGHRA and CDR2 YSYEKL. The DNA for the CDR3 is TGCGCCAGCAGCCCGCAGGTCCCCACGAACACTGAAGCTTTCTTT. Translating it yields CASSPQVPTNTEAFF.

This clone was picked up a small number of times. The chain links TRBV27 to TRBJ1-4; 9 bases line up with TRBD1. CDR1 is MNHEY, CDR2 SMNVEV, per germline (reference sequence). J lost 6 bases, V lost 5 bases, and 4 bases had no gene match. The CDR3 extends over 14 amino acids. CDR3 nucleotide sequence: TGTGCCAGCAGTAGCGGGACAGGGTATGAAAAACTGTTTTTT. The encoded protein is CASSSGTGYEKLFF.

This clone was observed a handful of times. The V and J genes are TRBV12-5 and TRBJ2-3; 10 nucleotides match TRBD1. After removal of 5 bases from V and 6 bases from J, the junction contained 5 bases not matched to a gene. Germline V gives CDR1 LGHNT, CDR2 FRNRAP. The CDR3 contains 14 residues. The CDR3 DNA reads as TGTGCTAGTGGTCCCGGACAGGGGGGCGATACGCAGTATTTT. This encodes CASGPGQGGDTQYF.

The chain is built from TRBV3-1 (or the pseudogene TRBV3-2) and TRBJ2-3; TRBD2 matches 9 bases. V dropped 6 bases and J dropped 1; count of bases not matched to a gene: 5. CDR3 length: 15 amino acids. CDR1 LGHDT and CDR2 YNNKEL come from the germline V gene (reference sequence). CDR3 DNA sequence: TGTGCCAGCAGTCTTTCTAGCGGGGGCACAGATACGCAGTATTTT. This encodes CASSLSSGGTDTQYF.

CDR3 loop: CAISDQTGADTQYF. Written as DNA, the CDR3 is TGTGCCATCAGTGATCAGACAGGGGCGGATACGCAGTATTTT. V and J are TRBV10-3 and TRBJ2-3, with 8 bases lining up with TRBD1. Germline lookup yields CDR1 ENHRY and CDR2 SYGVKD. The J segment lost 6 bases and the V segment lost 3 bases, leaving 5 bases of the junction unmatched. The CDR3 runs 14 residues.

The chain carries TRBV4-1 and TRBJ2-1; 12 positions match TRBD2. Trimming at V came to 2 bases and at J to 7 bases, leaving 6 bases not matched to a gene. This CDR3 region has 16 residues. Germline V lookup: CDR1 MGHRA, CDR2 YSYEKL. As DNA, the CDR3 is TGCGCCAGCAGCCAAACTACTAGCGGGGGGACTAATGAGCAGTTCTTC. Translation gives CASSQTTSGGTNEQFF.

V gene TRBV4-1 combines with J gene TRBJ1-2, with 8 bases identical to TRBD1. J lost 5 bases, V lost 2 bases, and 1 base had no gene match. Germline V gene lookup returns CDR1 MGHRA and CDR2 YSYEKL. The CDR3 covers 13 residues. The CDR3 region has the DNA TGCGCCAGCAGCCAACGACAGGGGTATGGCTACACCTTC. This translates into CASSQRQGYGYTF.

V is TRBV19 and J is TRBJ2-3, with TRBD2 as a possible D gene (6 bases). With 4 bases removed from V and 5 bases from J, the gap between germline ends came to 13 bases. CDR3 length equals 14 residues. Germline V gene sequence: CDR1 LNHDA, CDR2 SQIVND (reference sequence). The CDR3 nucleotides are TGTGCCAGTAGTAGACGGCGGGGCGGAGATACGCAGTATTTT. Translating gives CASSRRRGGDTQYF. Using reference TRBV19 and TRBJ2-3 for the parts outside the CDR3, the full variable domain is DGGITQSPKYLFRKEGQNVTLSCEQNLNHDAMYWYRQDPGQGLRLIYYSQIVNDFQKGDIAEGYSVSREKKESFPLTVTSAQKNPTAFYLCASSRRRGGDTQYFGPGTRLTVL.

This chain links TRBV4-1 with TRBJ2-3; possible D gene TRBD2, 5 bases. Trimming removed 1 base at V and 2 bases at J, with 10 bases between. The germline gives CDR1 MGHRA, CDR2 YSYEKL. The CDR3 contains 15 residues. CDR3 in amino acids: CASSQVQRLTDTQYF. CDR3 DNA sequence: TGCGCCAGCAGCCAAGTCCAGCGGCTCACAGATACGCAGTATTTT.

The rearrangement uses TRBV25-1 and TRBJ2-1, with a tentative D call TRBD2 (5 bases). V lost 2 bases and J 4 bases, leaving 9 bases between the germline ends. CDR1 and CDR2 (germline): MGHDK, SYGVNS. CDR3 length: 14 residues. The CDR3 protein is CASSEQLGYNEQFF. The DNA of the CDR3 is TGTGCCAGCAGTGAACAACTAGGGTACAATGAGCAGTTCTTC.